These 28 T cell receptor beta chains originate from one sample sequenced in a study of identical twins. TCRdb recomputed calls from the 5' RACE reads with MiXCR, one row per CDR3 protein. The sample has a few hundred thousand distinct CDR3 sequences, roughly 20% seen once. The specimen was naive T cells sorted from blood. All receptors derive from a man in his fifties or sixties in good health.

This chain uses TRBV12-3 or TRBV12-4 with TRBJ2-3, with TRBD2 matching over 14 bases. Trimming cost V 4 bases and J 5 bases; bases outside gene matches: 5. CDR3 size: 16 residues. CDR3 DNA sequence: TGTGCCAGCAGTTCCCGACTAGCGGGGGGGCGAGATACGCAGTATTTT. Its translation is CASSSRLAGGRDTQYF.

This clonotype turned up a few times. The chain couples TRBV29-1 to TRBJ2-6; a possible D gene is TRBD1 (5 bases). Germline lookup yields CDR1 SQVTM and CDR2 ANQGSEA. This CDR3 contains 14 residues. V was cut by 6 bases and J by 0 bases, with 9 bases left in between. The CDR3 sequence: CSVDTLSGANVLTF. CDR3 coding DNA: TGCAGCGTGGACACCCTCTCTGGGGCCAACGTCCTGACTTTC.

This clonotype was recorded many times. The CDR3 DNA is TGTGCCATCAAACGGGACGTTGGGGAGCAGTTCTTC. Its protein is CAIKRDVGEQFF. The V gene is TRBV10-3, the J gene TRBJ2-1, with D perhaps assigned TRBD1 or TRBD2 (5 bases each). Germline assignment: CDR1 ENHRY and CDR2 SYGVKD. Trimming removed 7 bases from V and 10 bases from J, with 14 bases in between. The CDR3 is made up of 12 amino acids.

This clonotype turned up a few times. The genes are TRBV6-2 or TRBV6-3 and TRBJ2-1; 9 bases match TRBD2. The CDR3 runs 16 residues. Germline-derived CDR1 and CDR2 are MNHEY and SVGEGT. The V gene end was trimmed by 5 bases and the J gene end by 4 bases; junction bases not matched to a gene: 9. The CDR3 reads CASSELAGAFYNEQFF. CDR3 DNA: TGTGCCAGCAGTGAGTTAGCGGGGGCTTTTTACAATGAGCAGTTCTTC.

At least ten counts were recorded for this clonotype. The chain carries TRBV4-3 and TRBJ1-5; D gene unclear. Trimming shortened V by 0 bases and J by 4 bases, and 13 bases separated the two germline ends. CDR1 is LGHNA, CDR2 YSLEER, per germline. The CDR3 has 16 amino acids. CDR3: CASSQDYFAGNQPQHF. The CDR3 bases are TGCGCCAGCAGCCAAGATTATTTCGCAGGTAATCAGCCCCAGCATTTT.

J is TRBJ2-3 and V is TRBV28; TRBD1 is a possible D gene (5 bases). This CDR3 spans 15 amino acids. Germline V gives CDR1 MDHEN, CDR2 SYDVKM. V was shortened by 8 bases and J by 0 bases, with 15 bases between the two germline ends. CDR3 DNA: TGTGCCAGCCCCCCTCCAAGGGGCAGCACAGATACGCAGTATTTT. It translates to CASPPPRGSTDTQYF.

This clonotype was seen repeatedly, ten times or more. The chain carries TRBV20-1 and TRBJ1-3; TRBD1 aligns across 8 bases. The CDR3 runs to 15 residues. Germline V CDR1 and CDR2: DFQATT, SNEGSKA (reference sequence). J was trimmed by 1 base and V by 6 bases; bases with no gene match: 8. This CDR3 reads CSARDRFGSGNTIYF. CDR3 bases: TGCAGTGCCCGGGACAGGTTCGGGTCTGGAAACACCATATATTTT.

The V call is TRBV20-1, the J call TRBJ2-2, with 7 nucleotides matching TRBD2. After removal of 6 bases from V and 4 bases from J, the junction contained 8 bases not matched to a gene. This CDR3 comprises 14 residues. Germline V CDR1 and CDR2: DFQATT, SNEGSKA (reference sequence). CDR3 residues: CSASPGGSTGELFF. CDR3 bases: TGCAGTGCAAGCCCCGGGGGGAGCACCGGGGAGCTGTTTTTT.

This clonotype was counted many times. The genes are TRBV30 and TRBJ2-7, with D maybe TRBD2 (5 bases). Germline CDR1 is GTSNPN and CDR2 is SVGIG (reference sequence). V gave up 0 bases and J gave up 3 bases, with 6 bases separating them. The CDR3 has 12 residues. CDR3 region: CAWSVRGYEQYF. Written as DNA, the CDR3 is TGTGCCTGGAGTGTACGGGGCTACGAGCAGTACTTC.

In its sample, this clonotype was seen a few times. The V gene is TRBV7-2, the J gene TRBJ2-1, with TRBD2 matching over 9 bases. CDR3 size: 15 residues. The germline V gene has CDR1 SGHTA and CDR2 FQGNSA. V trimming: 5 bases; J trimming: 10 bases; junction bases outside the gene matches: 12. This CDR3 is CASSPGGLAVGEQFF. The CDR3 DNA is TGTGCCAGCAGCCCAGGGGGACTAGCCGTTGGGGAGCAGTTCTTC. The whole variable domain, remainder taken from reference TRBV7-2 and TRBJ2-1, is GAGVSQSPSNKVTEKGKDVELRCDPISGHTALYWYRQSLGQGLEFLIYFQGNSAPDKSGLPSDRFSAERTGGSVSTLTIQRTQQEDSAVYLCASSPGGLAVGEQFFGPGTRLTVL.

This clonotype was counted at least ten times. The gene calls are TRBV4-1 and TRBJ2-1; D not certain. Germline-derived CDR1 and CDR2 are MGHRA and YSYEKL. Trimming left V 0 bases short and J 1 base short, with 13 bases between. This CDR3 has 17 amino acids. CDR3 in amino acids: CASSQDYISISYNEQFF. The CDR3 DNA is TGCGCCAGCAGCCAAGATTACATATCCATTTCCTACAATGAGCAGTTCTTC.

This clonotype was detected only a few times. The rearrangement uses TRBV20-1 and TRBJ2-5, with TRBD1 matching 10 bases. Germline CDR1 is DFQATT and CDR2 is SNEGSKA (reference sequence). Trimming removed 5 bases from V and 4 bases from J; junction bases left unmatched: 7. This CDR3 is 14 amino acids long. CDR3 region: CSAVRWDRGETQYF. CDR3 sequence (DNA): TGCAGTGCTGTTCGATGGGACAGGGGAGAGACCCAGTACTTC.

This clonotype appeared a few times. The chain's CDR3 is CSAGDRQNYGYTF. The CDR3 DNA follows: TGCAGTGCTGGGGACAGACAGAACTATGGCTACACCTTC. The chain recombines TRBV20-1 with TRBJ1-2; 7 bases agree with TRBD1. This CDR3 has 13 residues. CDR1 is DFQATT, CDR2 SNEGSKA, per germline (reference sequence). V lost 5 bases, J lost 2 bases, and 5 bases stayed unmatched.

This clonotype was observed a few times. The rearrangement joins TRBV5-6 to TRBJ2-2; D remains unclear. V lost 3 bases to trimming and J lost 4 bases, with 13 bases between them. The CDR3 length is 15 residues. CDR1 is SGHDT and CDR2 is YYEEEE in the germline V gene. CDR3 nucleotides: TGTGCCAGCAGCTCATCCCCTATAGTCACCGGGGAGCTGTTTTTT. Its protein product is CASSSSPIVTGELFF.

J is TRBJ2-6 and V is TRBV21-1; the tabulated D call, TRBD1, remains unverified against the DNA. TRBV21-1 is a pseudogene. The CDR3 length is 14 residues. CDR3 sequence (DNA): TGTGCCGGCGGGACAGCTGGAGGGGCCAACGTCCTGACTTTC. It codes for CAGGTAGGANVLTF.

The sample holds many counts of this clonotype. The chain employs TRBV20-1 and TRBJ2-7, with TRBD2 matching over 12 bases. This CDR3 region has 18 residues. Trimming removed 6 bases from V and 1 base from J; junction bases left unmatched: 16. Germline loops: CDR1 DFQATT, CDR2 SNEGSKA (reference sequence). CDR3 amino acids: CSAQEPWPTSGGSYEQYF. The CDR3 DNA sequence: TGCAGTGCCCAAGAACCCTGGCCGACTAGCGGGGGTTCCTACGAGCAGTACTTC.

This clonotype was counted between two and nine times. One end of the junction fails to match germline, which may point to a read error. This chain links TRBV7-2 with TRBJ1-1; no definite D call. This CDR3 is built from 13 residues. CDR1 and CDR2 from the germline V gene are SGHTA and FQGNSA. The CDR3, as DNA: TGTGCCAGCAGCTTATGGGTGAACGCTGAAGCTTTCTTT. It yields the protein CASSLWVNAEAFF.

The chain employs TRBV19 and TRBJ2-7; the match to TRBD1 covers 12 bases. The CDR3 totals 19 residues. The V gene's germline CDR1 is LNHDA and CDR2 SQIVND (reference sequence). Trimming removed 0 bases from V and 0 bases from J; junction bases left unmatched: 9. The chain's CDR3 is CASSIEVPGQGAFSYEQYF. The CDR3 DNA sequence: TGTGCCAGTAGTATAGAGGTTCCGGGACAGGGGGCATTCTCCTACGAGCAGTACTTC. The full variable domain, in which reference TRBV19 and TRBJ2-7 provide the parts outside the CDR3, is DGGITQSPKYLFRKEGQNVTLSCEQNLNHDAMYWYRQDPGQGLRLIYYSQIVNDFQKGDIAEGYSVSREKKESFPLTVTSAQKNPTAFYLCASSIEVPGQGAFSYEQYFGPGTRLTVT.

This clonotype has only a few counts. This chain connects TRBV29-1 to TRBJ2-2; tentatively, D is TRBD1 or TRBD2 (6 bases each). Germline CDR1 SQVTM, CDR2 ANQGSEA. The CDR3 consists of 14 residues. Trimming took off 6 bases at V and 6 bases at J, with 17 bases between the two ends. CDR3 in amino acids: CSVGDTGGPGELFF. The DNA for the CDR3 is TGCAGCGTCGGGGACACCGGGGGACCCGGGGAGCTGTTTTTT.

The CDR3 nucleotides are TGTGCCAGCAGCCCGACAGGCGCGAACACTGAAGCTTTCTTT. It specifies CASSPTGANTEAFF. This chain joins TRBV7-8 and TRBJ1-1, with D possibly matching TRBD1 (6 bases). The CDR3 runs 14 residues. Germline CDR1 and CDR2: SGHVS and FQNEAQ. The V and J ends lost 5 bases and 1 base respectively, with 11 bases between them.

The genes are TRBV10-3 and TRBJ1-5, with D perhaps TRBD1 (5 bases). CDR3 length equals 13 residues. Trimming cost V 10 bases and J 0 bases, with 10 bases left between them. Germline lookup yields CDR1 ENHRY and CDR2 SYGVKD. The CDR3 coding sequence is TGTGCCACCCAGGGAGGTAGCAATCAGCCCCAGCATTTT. Encoded protein: CATQGGSNQPQHF.

The chain recombines TRBV15 with TRBJ1-5, with D possibly TRBD1 on 5 matching bases. Per the germline V gene, CDR1 is LNHNV and CDR2 is YYDKDF (reference sequence). The CDR3 length is 15 residues. The V end lost 0 bases, the J end lost 11 bases, and 17 bases lay between the germline ends. The CDR3 loop is CATSRDWGSSLSQHF. In DNA form, the CDR3 reads TGTGCCACCAGCAGAGATTGGGGCAGTTCGTTGTCCCAGCATTTT.

The chain uses TRBV7-2 and TRBJ1-5; 7 nucleotides agree with TRBD1. V was clipped by 5 bases and J by 5 bases; unmatched bases: 6. Germline values: CDR1 SGHTA, CDR2 FQGNSA. This CDR3 has 14 residues. The CDR3 DNA is TGTGCCAGCAGCCCTCGACAGGGTCATCAGCCCCAGCATTTT. It yields the protein CASSPRQGHQPQHF. Supplemented by reference TRBV7-2 and TRBJ1-5, the full variable domain reads GAGVSQSPSNKVTEKGKDVELRCDPISGHTALYWYRQSLGQGLEFLIYFQGNSAPDKSGLPSDRFSAERTGGSVSTLTIQRTQQEDSAVYLCASSPRQGHQPQHFGDGTRLSIL.

This clonotype was counted many times. CDR3 DNA sequence: TGTGCCAGCAGCCTCCCCAACGGGGCTGGCTACACCTTC. Its protein is CASSLPNGAGYTF. The rearrangement joins TRBV12-3 or TRBV12-4 to TRBJ1-2; D may be TRBD1 (5 bases). This CDR3 region has 13 residues. Trimming took off 6 bases at V and 7 bases at J, with 15 bases between the two ends.

This clonotype was recorded at least ten times. The chain joins TRBV11-2 to TRBJ2-7; the D is unclear. Germline V gene data show CDR1 as SGHAT and CDR2 as FQNNGV. The CDR3 loop spans 17 amino acids. Trimming removed 0 bases at V and 5 bases at J, with 20 bases between. The CDR3 DNA is TGTGCCAGCAGCTTAGATTCTGGGCAGGTGGGTAAGGACGAGCAGTACTTC. Its protein is CASSLDSGQVGKDEQYF.

This clonotype has more than one count but fewer than ten. The chain has TRBV4-3 and TRBJ2-2; 8 nucleotides agree with TRBD1. The CDR3 loop spans 17 amino acids. The germline V gene encodes CDR1 LGHNA and CDR2 YSLEER. With V trimmed by 2 bases and J by 6 bases, 11 bases remained unmatched. The CDR3 DNA is TGCGCCAGCAGCCAATCCTTGCCACAGGGGGTTTCCGGGGAGCTGTTTTTT. Amino acids: CASSQSLPQGVSGELFF.

This clonotype was counted at least ten times. The chain has TRBV28 and TRBJ2-2; the D gene is possibly TRBD1 (5 bases). V lost 3 bases to trimming and J lost 0 bases, with 11 bases between them. Germline V gene sequence: CDR1 MDHEN, CDR2 SYDVKM. The CDR3 covers 16 residues. For the CDR3, the DNA is TGTGCCAGCAGTTTGATAGACAGCACGAACACCGGGGAGCTGTTTTTT. Translated: CASSLIDSTNTGELFF.

The chain couples TRBV7-6 to TRBJ2-2; 8 nucleotides agree with TRBD2. The CDR3 runs 18 residues. The germline V gene has CDR1 SGHVS and CDR2 FNYEAQ. With V trimmed by 6 bases and J by 7 bases, 19 bases remained unmatched. The CDR3 DNA sequence: TGTGCCAGCAGTTCGAAGATAGCGGGGACGGCGGCTATCGGGGAGCTGTTTTTT. It translates to CASSSKIAGTAAIGELFF.